These 20 T cell receptor beta chains share one sample of origin, sequenced in a study of shared clonotypes between healthy human individuals. Sequencing used immunoSEQ multiplex PCR; TCRdb keeps in-frame clones, though not all of them. Seen here are some 2 million clones, 85% to 95% observed once, and the top ten hold approximately 0.13%. Specimen: naive CD4+ T cells sorted from blood. Subset: CD45RA+ positively selected. The receptors were sampled from a man younger than 30 in good health.

The chain carries TRBV7-2 and TRBJ2-2; D is unresolved. Germline V gene data show CDR1 as SGHTA and CDR2 as FQGNSA. Trimming pared 2 bases from V and 0 bases from J, leaving 7 bases between. This CDR3 has 15 residues. CDR3: CASSLRATNTGELFF. Here the CDR3 DNA reads TGTGCCAGCAGCTTAAGAGCCACGAACACCGGGGAGCTGTTTTTT.

This sequence joins TRBV11-2 and TRBJ2-1, with 9 bases lining up with TRBD2. The V and J ends lost 4 bases and 8 bases, in that order; junction bases with no gene match: 12. The CDR3 covers 16 residues. The germline CDR1 and CDR2 sequences are SGHAT and FQNNGV. The DNA of the CDR3 is TGTGCCAGCAGCTCCCTCGGGGGCGGGAGGGCCTATGAGCAGTTCTTC. Protein: CASSSLGGGRAYEQFF.

The V call is TRBV27, the J call TRBJ2-7, with 7 positions matching TRBD1. The germline V gene has CDR1 MNHEY and CDR2 SMNVEV (reference sequence). Germline trimming cut 7 bases from V and 6 bases from J; bases unmatched to any gene: 9. CDR3 size: 13 residues. Here the CDR3 reads CASNEYRGGEQYF. In nucleotides, the CDR3 is TGTGCCAGCAACGAGTACAGGGGCGGCGAGCAGTACTTC.

The chain employs TRBV11-2 and TRBJ2-5; tentatively, D is TRBD1 (5 bases). Germline V CDR1 and CDR2: SGHAT, FQNNGV. Trimming removed 1 base from V and 0 bases from J, with 9 bases in between. CDR3 length: 15 residues. In DNA, the CDR3 is TGTGCCAGCAGCTTAGCAGGGAAATACCAAGAGACCCAGTACTTC. Protein: CASSLAGKYQETQYF.

The gene calls are TRBV27 and TRBJ2-3, with D perhaps TRBD2 (5 bases). CDR1 is MNHEY, CDR2 SMNVEV, per germline (reference sequence). Trimming took 3 bases from V and 2 from J, leaving 15 bases between them. The CDR3 runs 16 residues. The CDR3 loop reads CASSFYPDSITDTQYF. CDR3 DNA: TGTGCCAGCAGTTTTTACCCGGACTCCATCACAGATACGCAGTATTTT.

The chain links TRBV6-5 to TRBJ1-2; 7 bases agree with TRBD1. CDR3 length: 14 residues. Trimming took 6 bases from V and 6 from J; bases not matched to a gene: 10. Germline V CDR1 and CDR2: MNHEY, SVGAGI. As DNA, the CDR3 is TGTGCCAGCAGCCGAGGGGCAGGGGGGGATGGCTACACCTTC. As protein: CASSRGAGGDGYTF.

The V gene is TRBV29-1, the J gene TRBJ2-2, with a possible D match to TRBD1 (5 bases). V was clipped by 4 bases and J by 5 bases, with 11 bases between them. Germline CDR1 is SQVTM and CDR2 is ANQGSEA. There are 13 residues in the CDR3. The CDR3 reads CSVVHSGTGELFF. The DNA of the CDR3 is TGCAGCGTTGTACACTCAGGGACCGGGGAGCTGTTTTTT.

The V call is TRBV7-9, the J call TRBJ2-1, with D uncertain. CDR1 is SEHNR, CDR2 FQNEAQ, per germline (reference sequence). The CDR3 has 12 amino acids. Deletions cut 4 bases from V and 6 bases from J, with 7 bases between. The CDR3 bases are TGTGCCAGCAGCTCCCAGAGCAATGAGCAGTTCTTC. It specifies CASSSQSNEQFF.

This chain connects TRBV18 to TRBJ1-3; TRBD1 agrees at 7 bases. Germline values: CDR1 KGHSH, CDR2 LQKENI. This CDR3 comprises 17 residues. J was trimmed by 0 bases and V by 2 bases; bases with no gene match: 7. CDR3 protein: CASSPIQGVSSGNTIYF. In nucleotides, the CDR3 is TGTGCCAGCTCACCAATTCAGGGGGTGAGCTCTGGAAACACCATATATTTT.

This chain uses TRBV19 with TRBJ1-4, with 8 bases identical to TRBD1. This CDR3 is 16 amino acids long. Losses at the gene ends were 5 bases for V and 8 bases for J; bases not matched to a gene: 13. CDR1 and CDR2 from the germline V gene are LNHDA and SQIVND (reference sequence). The CDR3 nucleotides read TGTGCCAGTAGTCCAGTGGCCTCAGGGGGCTGGGAAAAACTGTTTTTT. Translation: CASSPVASGGWEKLFF.

J is TRBJ2-2 and V is TRBV5-1; D uncertain. This CDR3 is 13 amino acids long. V was shortened by 7 bases and J by 0 bases, with 7 bases between the two germline ends. Germline CDR1 reads SGHRS; CDR2 reads YFSETQ. Written as DNA, the CDR3 is TGCGCCAGCCACACCTCGAACACCGGGGAGCTGTTTTTT. It is translated as CASHTSNTGELFF.

The CDR3 DNA reads as TGTGCCATCACCGACACGGGGAATGGGTCCCAGTACTTC. Its protein product is CAITDTGNGSQYF. The chain is built from TRBV10-3 and TRBJ2-5; maybe TRBD2 (5 bases). The germline gives CDR1 ENHRY, CDR2 SYGVKD. Trimming removed 7 bases from V and 9 bases from J, with 18 bases in between. The CDR3 loop spans 13 amino acids.

The chain carries TRBV5-6 and TRBJ1-6; D remains ambiguous. The V end lost 3 bases, the J end lost 1 base, and 17 bases lay between the germline ends. The CDR3 totals 18 residues. The V gene's germline CDR1 is SGHDT and CDR2 YYEEEE. Here the CDR3 DNA reads TGTGCCAGCAGCTATGGGATAGCGGGAGGATCCTATAATTCACCCCTCCACTTT. It encodes CASSYGIAGGSYNSPLHF.

This clone was counted a single time. The chain carries TRBV19 and TRBJ1-5; the match to TRBD1 covers 8 bases. Losses at the gene ends were 2 bases for V and 3 bases for J; bases not matched to a gene: 3. Germline V gives CDR1 LNHDA, CDR2 SQIVND (reference sequence). CDR3 length equals 15 residues. The CDR3 DNA is TGTGCCAGTAGTATACAGGGGGCCCTCAATCAGCCCCAGCATTTT. Translating it yields CASSIQGALNQPQHF.

This chain joins TRBV28 and TRBJ2-7; weak D call: TRBD1 (5 bases). The CDR3 sequence is 14 residues long. Germline V CDR1 and CDR2: MDHEN, SYDVKM. The V end lost 2 bases, the J end lost 6 bases, and 14 bases lay between the germline ends. CDR3 sequence (DNA): TGTGCCAGCAGTTTACCTGCAGGGTACCGCGAGCAGTACTTC. Translated: CASSLPAGYREQYF.

On this clone itself: This sample also contains other DNA sequences that code for the same CDR3. The chain couples TRBV28 to TRBJ2-2; D unclear. Germline CDR1 reads MDHEN; CDR2 reads SYDVKM. Trimming removed 3 bases from V and 1 base from J, with 3 bases in between. CDR3 length: 13 residues. CDR3 in DNA: TGTGCCAGCAGTTTTAGGAACACCGGGGAGCTGTTTTTT. Translation gives CASSFRNTGELFF.

V and J are TRBV2 and TRBJ2-6; 8 bases line up with TRBD2. The CDR3 runs to 15 residues. The J segment lost 3 bases and the V segment lost 7 bases, leaving 5 bases of the junction unmatched. CDR1 and CDR2 (germline): SNHLY, FYNNEI. CDR3 sequence (DNA): TGTGCCAGCATGGCGGGGGGCGGTGGGGCCAACGTCCTGACTTTC. Its translation: CASMAGGGGANVLTF.

V gene TRBV4-1 combines with J gene TRBJ1-1; D not resolved. There are 15 residues in the CDR3. Between the trimmed V and J ends, which lost 0 bases and 3 bases, there was a span of 11 bases. Per germline, CDR1 MGHRA and CDR2 YSYEKL. CDR3 sequence (DNA): TGCGCCAGCAGCCAAGAACCTTCCGGGGACACTGAAGCTTTCTTT. Translated, it gives CASSQEPSGDTEAFF.

This clone came up once. The chain joins TRBV19 to TRBJ1-5; 7 positions agree with TRBD1. Trimming cost V 5 bases and J 0 bases; bases outside gene matches: 7. Per germline, CDR1 LNHDA and CDR2 SQIVND (reference sequence). The CDR3 extends over 16 amino acids. The DNA of the CDR3 is TGTGCCAGTAGTCCCGTGACAGGGAATAGCAATCAGCCCCAGCATTTT. Its translation: CASSPVTGNSNQPQHF.

Note on this clone: Other DNA sequences of this sample code for an identical CDR3. This chain uses TRBV18 with TRBJ2-7; maybe TRBD1 (5 bases). V dropped 4 bases and J dropped 3 bases, with 7 bases sitting between them. The CDR3 loop spans 12 amino acids. CDR1 and CDR2 from the germline V gene are KGHSH and LQKENI. The DNA for the CDR3 is TGTGCCAGCTCACTTCAGGGCTACGAGCAGTACTTC. Its protein is CASSLQGYEQYF.